The clone carrying this T cell receptor (beta chain) occurred many times. Germline CDR1 is SGHRS and CDR2 is YFSETQ. V was pared by 4 bases and J by 3 bases, with 10 bases between. This CDR3 has 13 residues. This record belongs to a study of type 1 regulatory T cells. From the reads, TCRdb called clonotypes with MiXCR, one entry per CDR3 protein. The table lists approximately 100,000 distinct CDR3 sequences, around a third of them singletons. The sample was CD4+ T cells, either the whole sample or a sorted fraction (not recorded which). The receptor was derived from a human donor in good health. V gene TRBV5-1 combines with J gene TRBJ1-2; tentative D call: TRBD1 (5 bases). CDR3: CASSGGPDYGYTF. DNA for the CDR3: TGCGCCAGCAGCGGGGGACCAGACTATGGCTACACCTTC.